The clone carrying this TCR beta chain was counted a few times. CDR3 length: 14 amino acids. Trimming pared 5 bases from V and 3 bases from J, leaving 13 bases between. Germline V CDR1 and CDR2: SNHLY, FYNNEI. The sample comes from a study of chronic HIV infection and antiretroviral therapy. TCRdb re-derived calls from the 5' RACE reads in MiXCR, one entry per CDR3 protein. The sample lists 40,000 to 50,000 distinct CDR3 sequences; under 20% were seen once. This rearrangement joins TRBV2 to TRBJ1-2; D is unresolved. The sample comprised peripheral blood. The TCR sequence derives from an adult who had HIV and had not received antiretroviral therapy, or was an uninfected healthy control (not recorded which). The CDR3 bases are TGTGCCAGCAGTCCTCGCGGAAGGGACTATGGCTACACCTTC. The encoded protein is CASSPRGRDYGYTF.